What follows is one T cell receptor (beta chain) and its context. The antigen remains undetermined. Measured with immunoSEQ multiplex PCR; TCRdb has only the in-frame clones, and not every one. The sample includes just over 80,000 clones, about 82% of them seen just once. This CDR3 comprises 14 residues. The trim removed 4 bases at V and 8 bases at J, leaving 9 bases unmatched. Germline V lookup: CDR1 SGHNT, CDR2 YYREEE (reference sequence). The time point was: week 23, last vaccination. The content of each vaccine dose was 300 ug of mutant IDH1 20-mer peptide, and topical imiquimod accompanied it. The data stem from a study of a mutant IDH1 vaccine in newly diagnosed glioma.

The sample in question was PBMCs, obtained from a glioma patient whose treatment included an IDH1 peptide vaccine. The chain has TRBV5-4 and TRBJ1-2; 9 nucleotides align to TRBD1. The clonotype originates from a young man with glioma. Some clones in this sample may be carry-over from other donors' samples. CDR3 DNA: TGTGCCAGCAGCCGGGACAGGGCCTACGGGGGCTACACCTTC. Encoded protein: CASSRDRAYGGYTF.